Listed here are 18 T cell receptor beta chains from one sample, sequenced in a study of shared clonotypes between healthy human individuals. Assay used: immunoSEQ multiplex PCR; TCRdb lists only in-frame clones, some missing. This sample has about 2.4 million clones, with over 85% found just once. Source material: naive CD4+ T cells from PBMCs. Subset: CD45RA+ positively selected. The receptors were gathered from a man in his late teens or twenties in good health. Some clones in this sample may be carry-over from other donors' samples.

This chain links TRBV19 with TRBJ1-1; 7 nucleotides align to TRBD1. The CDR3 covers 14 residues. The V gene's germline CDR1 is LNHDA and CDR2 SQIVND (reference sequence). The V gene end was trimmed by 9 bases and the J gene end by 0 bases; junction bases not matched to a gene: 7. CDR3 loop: CASGWGTVNTEAFF. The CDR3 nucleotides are TGTGCCAGCGGGTGGGGGACAGTGAACACTGAAGCTTTCTTT. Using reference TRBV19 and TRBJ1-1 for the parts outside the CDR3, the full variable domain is DGGITQSPKYLFRKEGQNVTLSCEQNLNHDAMYWYRQDPGQGLRLIYYSQIVNDFQKGDIAEGYSVSREKKESFPLTVTSAQKNPTAFYLCASGWGTVNTEAFFGQGTRLTVV.

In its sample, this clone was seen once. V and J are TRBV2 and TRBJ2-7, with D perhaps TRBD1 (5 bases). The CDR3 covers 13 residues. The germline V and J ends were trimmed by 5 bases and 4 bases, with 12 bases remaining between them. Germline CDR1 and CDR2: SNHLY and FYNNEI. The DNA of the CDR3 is TGTGCCAGCAGTCCAGGGAACACTTACGAGCAGTACTTC. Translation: CASSPGNTYEQYF. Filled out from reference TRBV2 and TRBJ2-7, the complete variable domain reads EPEVTQTPSHQVTQMGQEVILRCVPISNHLYFYWYRQILGQKVEFLVSFYNNEISEKSEIFDDQFSVERPDGSNFTLKIRSTKLEDSAMYFCASSPGNTYEQYFGPGTRLTVT.

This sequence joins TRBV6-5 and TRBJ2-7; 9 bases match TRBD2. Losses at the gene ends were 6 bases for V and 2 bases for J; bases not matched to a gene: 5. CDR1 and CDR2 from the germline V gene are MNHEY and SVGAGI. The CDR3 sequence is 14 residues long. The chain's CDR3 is CASRHTSGPYEQYF. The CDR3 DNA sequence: TGTGCCAGCAGACATACTAGCGGGCCCTACGAGCAGTACTTC.

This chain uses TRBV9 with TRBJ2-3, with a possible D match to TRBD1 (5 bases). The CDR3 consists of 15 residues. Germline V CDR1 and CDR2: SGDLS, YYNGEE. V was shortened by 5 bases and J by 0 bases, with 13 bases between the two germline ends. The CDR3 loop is CASSPRAGSTDTQYF. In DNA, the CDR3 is TGTGCCAGCAGTCCCCGCGCAGGGAGCACAGATACGCAGTATTTT.

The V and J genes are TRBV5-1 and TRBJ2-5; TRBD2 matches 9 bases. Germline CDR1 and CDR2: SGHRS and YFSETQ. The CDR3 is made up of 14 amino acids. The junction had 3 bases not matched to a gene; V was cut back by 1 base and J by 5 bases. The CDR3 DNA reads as TGCGCCAGCAGCTTGAGGCTAGCGGGGGAGACCCAGTACTTC. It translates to CASSLRLAGETQYF.

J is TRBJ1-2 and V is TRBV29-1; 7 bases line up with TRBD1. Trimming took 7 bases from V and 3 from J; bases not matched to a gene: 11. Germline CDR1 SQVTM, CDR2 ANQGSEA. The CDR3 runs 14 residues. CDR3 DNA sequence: TGCAGCGCCTTCAAAAGGGGGCTTGACTATGGCTACACCTTC. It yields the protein CSAFKRGLDYGYTF.

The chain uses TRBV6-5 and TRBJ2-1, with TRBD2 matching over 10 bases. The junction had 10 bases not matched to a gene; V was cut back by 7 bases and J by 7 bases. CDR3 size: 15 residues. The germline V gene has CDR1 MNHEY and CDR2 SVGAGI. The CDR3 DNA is TGTGCCAGCACTCTGAGCGGGAGGGCCTCGAATGAGCAGTTCTTC. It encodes CASTLSGRASNEQFF.

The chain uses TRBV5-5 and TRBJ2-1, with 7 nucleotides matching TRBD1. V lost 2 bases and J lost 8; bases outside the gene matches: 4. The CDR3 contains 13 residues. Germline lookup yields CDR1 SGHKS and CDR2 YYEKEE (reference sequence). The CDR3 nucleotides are TGTGCCAGCAGCTTCGACAGGGTATATGAGCAGTTCTTC. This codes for CASSFDRVYEQFF.

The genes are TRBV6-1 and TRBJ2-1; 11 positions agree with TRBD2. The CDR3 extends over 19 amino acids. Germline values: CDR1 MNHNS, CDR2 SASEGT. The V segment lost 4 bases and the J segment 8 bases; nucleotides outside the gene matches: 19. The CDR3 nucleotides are TGTGCCAGCAGTGCAGTTCGAGGGAAATTAGCGGGAGGGTCGGATGAGCAGTTCTTC. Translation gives CASSAVRGKLAGGSDEQFF.

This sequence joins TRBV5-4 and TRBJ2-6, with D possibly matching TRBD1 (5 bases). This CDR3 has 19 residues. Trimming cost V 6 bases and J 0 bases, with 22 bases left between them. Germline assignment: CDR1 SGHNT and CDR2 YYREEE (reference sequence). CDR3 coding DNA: TGTGCCAGCATCCCTGCCCCAGGGTCCATAAACTCTGGGGCCAACGTCCTGACTTTC. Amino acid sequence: CASIPAPGSINSGANVLTF.

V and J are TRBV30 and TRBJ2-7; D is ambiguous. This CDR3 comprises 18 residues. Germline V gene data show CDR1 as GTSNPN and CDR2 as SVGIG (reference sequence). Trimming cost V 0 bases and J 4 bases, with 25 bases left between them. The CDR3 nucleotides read TGTGCCTGGAGTGTACCAGTTGTCCGCCGGCCCCATTCTTACGAGCAGTACTTC. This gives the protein CAWSVPVVRRPHSYEQYF.

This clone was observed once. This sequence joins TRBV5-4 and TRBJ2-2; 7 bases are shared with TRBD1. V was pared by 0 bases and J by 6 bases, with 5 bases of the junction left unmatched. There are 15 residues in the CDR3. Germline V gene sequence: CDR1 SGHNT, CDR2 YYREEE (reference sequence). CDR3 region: CASSLDLTGAGELFF. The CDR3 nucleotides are TGTGCCAGCAGCTTGGACCTAACAGGGGCCGGGGAGCTGTTTTTT.

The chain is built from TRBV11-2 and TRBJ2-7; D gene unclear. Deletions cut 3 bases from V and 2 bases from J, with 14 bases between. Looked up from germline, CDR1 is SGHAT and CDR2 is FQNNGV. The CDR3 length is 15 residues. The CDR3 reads CASSFLRQRPYEQYF. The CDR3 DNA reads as TGTGCCAGCAGCTTCCTTCGGCAGAGACCCTACGAGCAGTACTTC.

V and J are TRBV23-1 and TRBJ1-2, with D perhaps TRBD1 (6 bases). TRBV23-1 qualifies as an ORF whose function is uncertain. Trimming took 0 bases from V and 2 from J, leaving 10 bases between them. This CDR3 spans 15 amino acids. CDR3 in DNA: TGCGCCAGCAGTCAATCGGGGGCCCGAAACTATGGCTACACCTTC. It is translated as CASSQSGARNYGYTF.

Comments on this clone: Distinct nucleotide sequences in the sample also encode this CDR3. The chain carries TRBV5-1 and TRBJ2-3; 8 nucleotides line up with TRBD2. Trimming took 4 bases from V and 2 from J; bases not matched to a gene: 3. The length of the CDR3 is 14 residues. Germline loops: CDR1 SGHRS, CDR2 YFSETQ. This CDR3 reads CASSPGGPTDTQYF. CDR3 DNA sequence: TGCGCCAGCAGCCCGGGAGGGCCCACAGATACGCAGTATTTT.

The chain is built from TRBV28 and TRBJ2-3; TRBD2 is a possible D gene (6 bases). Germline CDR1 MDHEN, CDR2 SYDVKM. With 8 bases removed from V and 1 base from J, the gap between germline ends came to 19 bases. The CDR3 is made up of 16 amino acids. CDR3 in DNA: TGTGCCAGCCTCAAACGGGGGAGAGGAGGCACAGATACGCAGTATTTT. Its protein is CASLKRGRGGTDTQYF.

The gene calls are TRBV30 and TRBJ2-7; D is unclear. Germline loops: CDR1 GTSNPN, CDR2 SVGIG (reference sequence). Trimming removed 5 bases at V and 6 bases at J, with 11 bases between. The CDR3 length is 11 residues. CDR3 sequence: CAWGRKGEQYF. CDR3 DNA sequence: TGTGCCTGGGGACGGAAGGGCGAGCAGTACTTC.

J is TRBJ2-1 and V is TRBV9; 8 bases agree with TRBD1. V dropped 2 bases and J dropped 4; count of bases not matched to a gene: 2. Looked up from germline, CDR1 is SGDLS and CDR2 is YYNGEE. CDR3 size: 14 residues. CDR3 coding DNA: TGTGCCAGCAGCGTTACAGGGGGATACAATGAGCAGTTCTTC. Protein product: CASSVTGGYNEQFF.